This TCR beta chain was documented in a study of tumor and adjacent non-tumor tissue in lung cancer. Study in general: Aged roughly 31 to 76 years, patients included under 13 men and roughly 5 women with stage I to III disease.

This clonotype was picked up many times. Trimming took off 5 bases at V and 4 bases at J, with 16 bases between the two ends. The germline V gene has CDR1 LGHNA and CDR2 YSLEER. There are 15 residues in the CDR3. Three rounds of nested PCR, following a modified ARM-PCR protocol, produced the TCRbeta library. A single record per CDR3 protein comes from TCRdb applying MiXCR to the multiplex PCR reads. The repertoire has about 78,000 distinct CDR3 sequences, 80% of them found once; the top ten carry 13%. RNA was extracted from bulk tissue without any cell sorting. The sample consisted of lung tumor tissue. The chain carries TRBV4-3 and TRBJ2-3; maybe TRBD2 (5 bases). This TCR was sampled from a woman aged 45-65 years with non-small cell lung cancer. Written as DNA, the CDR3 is TGCGCCAGCAGCTTACGACTAAGTCAATCAGATACGCAGTATTTT. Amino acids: CASSLRLSQSDTQYF.